This TCR beta chain was found in a study of regulatory T cells in long-lasting Graves disease. Study conclusions and caveats: With persistent disease, TRBV28, TRBJ1-2 and TRBJ2-5 were the favored segments. Analysis covered peripheral blood alone, not thyroid tissue. Those with persistent Graves' had less TCR diversity than newly diagnosed patients.

Looked up from germline, CDR1 is LNHNV and CDR2 is YYDKDF (reference sequence). This CDR3 region has 16 residues. V was clipped by 0 bases and J by 3 bases, with 12 bases between them. Time point indicated: persistent/refractory GD, antithyroid drugs over 5 years with positive TRAb. Scientists built the TCR library using RNA that was extracted from PBMCs. American Thyroid Association guidelines were used to diagnose Graves' disease. For TCR beta, libraries came from iRepertoire HTBI primers and Arm-PCR of CDR3 regions. TCRdb analysed the multiplex PCR reads with MiXCR anew, one entry per CDR3 protein. The sample shows under 450,000 distinct CDR3 sequences, less than 30% of them seen only once. To note about this clonotype: Antigen: not known.

The specimen comprised peripheral blood mononuclear cells (PBMCs), sampled when the disease was refractory, from a patient treated with antithyroid drugs. The clonotype comes from a woman aged 40 to 50 with Graves disease. The J gene is TRBJ2-1, the V gene TRBV15; D gene uncertain. This chain's CDR3 is CATSREGQSGYNEQFF. The CDR3 DNA reads TGTGCCACCAGCAGAGAAGGGCAATCTGGCTACAATGAGCAGTTCTTC.